These 30 T cell receptor beta chains originate from one sample sequenced in a study of T cells in localized non-small cell lung cancer. Repertoires were generated with immunoSEQ multiplex PCR, while TCRdb's copy carries only in-frame clones and drops some. The sample holds 35,000 to 45,000 clones, about 86% seen once. The sequenced sample was peripheral blood mononuclear cells, obtained before any cancer treatment. These receptors came from a male donor aged 60 or over with stage II lung adenocarcinoma.

V and J are TRBV28 and TRBJ1-5, with 8 bases fitting TRBD1. Looked up from germline, CDR1 is MDHEN and CDR2 is SYDVKM. The CDR3 runs to 13 residues. V was clipped by 6 bases and J by 14 bases; unmatched bases: 12. CDR3 residues: CASRSPGQARKHF. CDR3 nucleotides: TGTGCCAGCAGATCCCCGGGACAGGCCAGGAAGCATTTT.

Only a few counts were recorded for this clone. V and J are TRBV30 and TRBJ1-5; D may be TRBD1 (5 bases). CDR1 is GTSNPN and CDR2 is SVGIG in the germline V gene (reference sequence). CDR3 length: 14 amino acids. Trimming took 1 base from V and 6 from J, leaving 13 bases between them. In DNA form, the CDR3 reads TGTGCCTGGAGTGCTCTACAGGAGGGTCAGCCCCAGCATTTT. Translated: CAWSALQEGQPQHF.

This sequence joins TRBV19 and TRBJ2-7; TRBD2 matches at 14 bases. The CDR3 runs 15 residues. V was clipped by 5 bases and J by 4 bases; unmatched bases: 4. Germline CDR1 is LNHDA and CDR2 is SQIVND (reference sequence). The CDR3 DNA sequence: TGTGCCAGTAGTGAGGGACTAGCGGGAGTATACGAGCAGTACTTC. Its protein is CASSEGLAGVYEQYF.

The chain employs TRBV19 and TRBJ2-3, with a possible D match to TRBD1 (5 bases). CDR1 is LNHDA, CDR2 SQIVND, per germline (reference sequence). The CDR3 consists of 15 residues. Trimming cost V 5 bases and J 3 bases, with 15 bases left between them. As DNA, the CDR3 is TGTGCCAGTAGTTTTGGACAAGGGAAGACAGATACGCAGTATTTT. This codes for CASSFGQGKTDTQYF.

The rearrangement uses TRBV10-2 and TRBJ1-5; D is unclear. The ends were cut back, 5 bases at V and 3 bases at J, with 8 bases in the middle. CDR1 WSHSY and CDR2 SAAADI come from the germline V gene. The CDR3 has 13 amino acids. CDR3 amino acids: CASSSILNQPQHF. The CDR3 nucleotides read TGCGCCAGCAGTTCCATCCTCAATCAGCCCCAGCATTTT.

This rearrangement joins TRBV6-6 to TRBJ1-1, with D tentatively TRBD1 (5 bases). This CDR3 is built from 14 residues. V was cut by 2 bases and J by 3 bases, with 10 bases left in between. Looked up from germline, CDR1 is MNHNY and CDR2 is SVGAGI (reference sequence). The CDR3 spells CASSYGGGYTEAFF. Written as DNA, the CDR3 is TGTGCCAGCAGTTACGGGGGGGGTTACACTGAAGCTTTCTTT.

The rearrangement joins TRBV10-2 to TRBJ2-5, with unresolved D. Per germline, CDR1 WSHSY and CDR2 SAAADI. The length of the CDR3 is 14 residues. V lost 1 base and J 5 bases, leaving 11 bases between the germline ends. The CDR3 nucleotides are TGCGCCAGCAGTGAGTTACTCTCCGGGGAGACCCAGTACTTC. Amino acid sequence: CASSELLSGETQYF.

V and J are TRBV9 and TRBJ2-7; 8 positions match TRBD2. The CDR3 sequence is 16 residues long. Looked up from germline, CDR1 is SGDLS and CDR2 is YYNGEE. J was trimmed by 6 bases and V by 1 base; bases with no gene match: 12. The CDR3 coding sequence is TGTGCCAGCAGCGTACAACTAGCGGCCGCGAGCGGCGAGCAGTACTTC. Encoded protein: CASSVQLAAASGEQYF.

The genes are TRBV27 and TRBJ2-7; D not resolved. Trimming removed 5 bases at V and 6 bases at J, with 14 bases between. The CDR3 covers 13 residues. CDR1 is MNHEY, CDR2 SMNVEV, per germline (reference sequence). CDR3 sequence: CASSISRLGEQYF. The CDR3 DNA sequence: TGTGCCAGCAGTATTTCTAGGTTGGGCGAGCAGTACTTC.

The chain uses TRBV7-9 and TRBJ1-1; D unresolved. This CDR3 has 13 residues. V lost 7 bases and J 6 bases, leaving 15 bases between the germline ends. CDR1 is SEHNR, CDR2 FQNEAQ, per germline (reference sequence). The CDR3 nucleotides are TGTGCCAGCAACAACGACGGGGTGTCTGAAGCTTTCTTT. This gives the protein CASNNDGVSEAFF.

The chain has TRBV14 and TRBJ2-1; D perhaps matches TRBD1 (6 bases). This CDR3 has 15 residues. V was clipped by 0 bases and J by 8 bases, with 14 bases between them. CDR1 is SGHDN, CDR2 FVKESK, per germline. The CDR3 nucleotides are TGTGCCAGCAGCCAAGAATGGGGGCTAGTCGATGAGCAGTTCTTC. Translated, it gives CASSQEWGLVDEQFF.

The chain links TRBV5-1 to TRBJ1-3, with a possible D match to TRBD1 (6 bases). The CDR3 contains 16 residues. From germline, CDR1 is SGHRS and CDR2 YFSETQ. The V end lost 3 bases, the J end lost 2 bases, and 15 bases lay between the germline ends. The CDR3 DNA is TGCGCCAGCAGCTCCCAACAACAGGGAACTGGAAACACCATATATTTT. Translating gives CASSSQQQGTGNTIYF.

This clone was seen once. The CDR3 sequence: CASSPTTGHYEQYF. CDR3 bases: TGTGCCAGCTCACCAACGACAGGCCACTACGAGCAGTACTTC. This chain uses TRBV18 with TRBJ2-7, with D tentatively TRBD1 (6 bases). The CDR3 length is 14 residues. Germline V gene sequence: CDR1 KGHSH, CDR2 LQKENI. The ends were cut back, 2 bases at V and 3 bases at J, with 11 bases in the middle.

This chain connects TRBV27 to TRBJ1-2; D remains unclear. This CDR3 is built from 14 residues. Per the germline V gene, CDR1 is MNHEY and CDR2 is SMNVEV (reference sequence). Between the trimmed V and J ends, which lost 3 bases and 2 bases, there was a span of 10 bases. The CDR3 sequence: CASSFMTGNYGYTF. The CDR3 nucleotides are TGTGCCAGCAGTTTTATGACGGGAAACTATGGCTACACCTTC.

The rearrangement uses TRBV9 and TRBJ2-1; 7 positions agree with TRBD2. There are 15 residues in the CDR3. Germline CDR1 and CDR2: SGDLS and YYNGEE. The V and J ends lost 6 bases and 5 bases, in that order; junction bases with no gene match: 11. This chain's CDR3 is CASNRGSGNNNEQFF. The CDR3, as DNA: TGTGCCAGCAATCGAGGGAGCGGGAATAACAATGAGCAGTTCTTC.

V and J are TRBV2 and TRBJ1-1; weak D call: TRBD1 (6 bases). Looked up from germline, CDR1 is SNHLY and CDR2 is FYNNEI. This CDR3 region has 13 residues. V was cut by 7 bases and J by 0 bases, with 9 bases left in between. CDR3 nucleotides: TGTGCCAGCACCGGACAGATGAACACTGAAGCTTTCTTT. Translated, it gives CASTGQMNTEAFF.

V usage is TRBV4-1 and J usage is TRBJ2-7; D call uncertain. This CDR3 is built from 13 residues. Germline loops: CDR1 MGHRA, CDR2 YSYEKL. Trimming took 1 base from V and 5 from J, leaving 9 bases between them. This CDR3 is CASSQGPPDEQYF. The CDR3 DNA follows: TGCGCCAGCAGCCAAGGGCCCCCAGACGAGCAGTACTTC.

The table lists this clone with a few counts. The V gene is TRBV4-1, the J gene TRBJ2-5, with D perhaps given as TRBD1 or TRBD2 (5 bases each). Trimming left V 6 bases short and J 2 bases short, with 13 bases between. CDR1 and CDR2 (germline): MGHRA, YSYEKL. This CDR3 has 14 residues. The DNA of the CDR3 is TGCGCCAGCAGTCCAAACGGGGCTCAAGAGACCCAGTACTTC. Protein: CASSPNGAQETQYF.

The chain carries TRBV2 and TRBJ1-1, with unresolved D. Germline assignment: CDR1 SNHLY and CDR2 FYNNEI. The V end lost 1 base, the J end lost 1 base, and 10 bases lay between the germline ends. The CDR3 is 15 residues long. DNA of the CDR3: TGTGCCAGCAGTGAAGGACCCCGGGCGAACACTGAAGCTTTCTTT. This sequence encodes CASSEGPRANTEAFF.

V gene TRBV25-1 combines with J gene TRBJ1-1, with D hard to call. CDR3 length equals 15 residues. Germline-derived CDR1 and CDR2 are MGHDK and SYGVNS. V dropped 7 bases and J dropped 2 bases, with 17 bases sitting between them. This CDR3 is CASKKGSGLNTEAFF. The CDR3 bases are TGTGCCAGCAAAAAAGGTTCAGGATTAAACACTGAAGCTTTCTTT.

The gene calls are TRBV30 and TRBJ1-1; D remains ambiguous. The CDR3 consists of 12 residues. Germline lookup yields CDR1 GTSNPN and CDR2 SVGIG (reference sequence). V was cut by 2 bases and J by 9 bases, with 13 bases left in between. In nucleotides, the CDR3 is TGTGCCTGGAGTCAGATGGGGATACAAGCTTTCTTT. This encodes CAWSQMGIQAFF.

The chain links TRBV7-9 to TRBJ1-2; a weak D match, TRBD1 (5 bases). V gave up 4 bases and J gave up 3 bases, with 9 bases separating them. CDR3 length: 13 amino acids. Germline V gene sequence: CDR1 SEHNR, CDR2 FQNEAQ (reference sequence). The DNA of the CDR3 is TGTGCCAGCAGCTACGGGACGGACTATGGCTACACCTTC. It yields the protein CASSYGTDYGYTF.

This rearrangement joins TRBV7-2 to TRBJ2-7; D assignment may be TRBD1 or TRBD2 (6 bases each). The CDR3 consists of 14 residues. V gave up 2 bases and J gave up 2 bases, with 10 bases separating them. CDR1 is SGHTA, CDR2 FQGNSA, per germline. CDR3 protein: CASSLSRGPYEQYF. The CDR3 coding sequence is TGTGCCAGCAGCTTATCCCGGGGGCCCTACGAGCAGTACTTC.

This rearrangement joins TRBV27 to TRBJ2-6; a possible D gene is TRBD1 (5 bases). The CDR3 covers 17 residues. Germline CDR1 reads MNHEY; CDR2 reads SMNVEV (reference sequence). V was pared by 5 bases and J by 2 bases, with 16 bases between. As DNA, the CDR3 is TGTGCCAGCAGTCCTTCCCAGCAGGGAACTGGGGCCAACGTCCTGACTTTC. Translating it yields CASSPSQQGTGANVLTF.

The CDR3 DNA sequence: TGTCCTTACCGGCAGGGGGAACTCCCCTACGAGCAGTACTTC. This translates into CPYRQGELPYEQYF. The chain couples TRBV6-6 to TRBJ2-7; 7 bases are shared with TRBD1. The germline V gene has CDR1 MNHNY and CDR2 SVGAGI (reference sequence). This CDR3 region has 14 residues.

The rearrangement joins TRBV19 to TRBJ2-1; possibly TRBD2 for D (6 bases). V lost 6 bases to trimming and J lost 0 bases, with 12 bases between them. The CDR3 totals 15 residues. The germline V gene encodes CDR1 LNHDA and CDR2 SQIVND (reference sequence). In DNA, the CDR3 is TGTGCCAGTAGGACGGGACTCTACTCCTACAATGAGCAGTTCTTC. Its translation is CASRTGLYSYNEQFF.

This clone appeared once. The V and J genes are TRBV15 and TRBJ2-3, with D uncertain. The ends were cut back, 3 bases at V and 0 bases at J, with 22 bases in the middle. CDR1 and CDR2 (germline): LNHNV, YYDKDF (reference sequence). This CDR3 has 19 amino acids. CDR3 protein: CATSSGTFFTGISTDTQYF. CDR3 sequence (DNA): TGTGCCACCAGCAGCGGTACCTTTTTTACGGGCATTAGCACAGATACGCAGTATTTT.

V and J are TRBV19 and TRBJ1-1; D is possibly TRBD1 (5 bases). Germline CDR1 LNHDA, CDR2 SQIVND (reference sequence). V was cut by 5 bases and J by 8 bases, with 15 bases left in between. This CDR3 contains 13 residues. The CDR3 region has the DNA TGTGCCAGTAGTTACCGGGAGGGGAGAGAAGCTTTCTTT. The encoded protein is CASSYREGREAFF.

The gene calls are TRBV30 and TRBJ2-2, with D possibly TRBD1 on 5 matching bases. V lost 7 bases to trimming and J lost 6 bases, with 12 bases between them. Germline CDR1 GTSNPN, CDR2 SVGIG (reference sequence). The CDR3 totals 12 residues. The CDR3 DNA reads as TGTGCCTCCCTCGGCAGGGCCGGGGAGCTGTTTTTT. Amino acid sequence: CASLGRAGELFF.

The rearrangement links TRBV18 to TRBJ2-1; D is possibly TRBD1 (6 bases). Germline loops: CDR1 KGHSH, CDR2 LQKENI. The CDR3 has 13 amino acids. Trimming stripped 5 bases from V and 8 bases from J, with 13 bases between. The CDR3 sequence: CASSERQADEQFF. CDR3 sequence (DNA): TGTGCCAGCTCAGAAAGACAGGCTGATGAGCAGTTCTTC.